These 2 T cell receptor beta chains share one sample of origin, sequenced in a study of beta chain features in type 1 diabetes (dated by TCRdb to 2016 to 2019). Broader findings and caveats from the paper: A moderate but significant shortening of TCRB CDR3 length was observed in type 1 diabetes patients in all four CD4+ subsets.

Antigen specificity for these receptors is unknown. The library was produced with the immunoSEQ multiplex PCR assay. The entire amount of isolated RNA was reverse transcribed using the High Capacity cDNA Reverse Transcription Kit, so the sequenced TCRB transcripts were expressed ones. TCRdb's version of the immuneACCESS table is confined to in-frame rearrangements and falls short of the full clone set. An unresolved V gene accounts for under half of the shortfall where checked; the remainder is of unknown origin. The sample yields roughly 330,000 clones; around an eighth were counted once. The ten largest account for over 0.014% of the sample. Sequences were obtained from naive CD4+ T cells from blood. Taken with the paper, the label for cell subset or site translates to: true naive CD4+ T cells. All receptors derive from a young woman with type 1 diabetes.

This clone was picked up a small number of times. The chain uses TRBV5-1 and TRBJ1-1, with TRBD1 matching over 10 bases. This CDR3 comprises 15 residues. Trimming cost V 4 bases and J 1 base; bases outside gene matches: 4. Germline lookup yields CDR1 SGHRS and CDR2 YFSETQ. In DNA, the CDR3 is TGCGCCAGCAGCCGGGACAGGGGCAGGAACACTGAAGCTTTCTTT. Translated, it gives CASSRDRGRNTEAFF. Based on the CDR3 plus reference TRBV5-1 and TRBJ1-1, the full variable domain is KAGVTQTPRYLIKTRGQQVTLSCSPISGHRSVSWYQQTPGQGLQFLFEYFSETQRNKGNFPGRFSGRQFSNSRSEMNVSTLELGDSALYLCASSRDRGRNTEAFFGQGTRLTVV.

The rearrangement joins TRBV11-2 to TRBJ1-5; 9 nucleotides agree with TRBD1. The V gene end was trimmed by 5 bases and the J gene end by 6 bases; junction bases not matched to a gene: 2. Germline CDR1 is SGHAT and CDR2 is FQNNGV. This CDR3 comprises 13 residues. The CDR3 region is CASSPGQGQPQHF. The CDR3 DNA sequence: TGTGCCAGCAGCCCGGGACAGGGTCAGCCCCAGCATTTT. The entire variable domain, with the rest obtained from reference TRBV11-2 and TRBJ1-5, is as follows: EAGVAQSPRYKIIEKRQSVAFWCNPISGHATLYWYQQILGQGPKLLIQFQNNGVVDDSQLPKDRFSAERLKGVDSTLKIQPAKLEDSAVYLCASSPGQGQPQHFGDGTRLSIL.